This entry features one T cell receptor (beta chain) sequence. Multiplex PCR with BIOMED2 TRB-A/B primer pools amplified TRB rearrangements. TCRdb re-derived calls from the multiplex PCR reads in MiXCR, one entry per CDR3 protein. The sample contains about 22,000 distinct CDR3 sequences, less than 30% of which appear only once. From blood, about 230-500 ng of genomic DNA served as TRB template. This CDR3 is 16 amino acids long. The V gene end was trimmed by 6 bases and the J gene end by 4 bases; junction bases not matched to a gene: 12. This sample was taken from a study of T and B cells in COVID-19 patients.

Sequences were obtained from blood. V and J are TRBV12-3 or TRBV12-4 and TRBJ2-1; 7 positions match TRBD2. The clonotype comes from a human donor who had recovered from COVID-19. This CDR3 reads CASSGLRDYPYNEQFF. The DNA of the CDR3 is TGTGCCAGCAGCGGACTCCGGGACTACCCATACAATGAGCAGTTCTTC.